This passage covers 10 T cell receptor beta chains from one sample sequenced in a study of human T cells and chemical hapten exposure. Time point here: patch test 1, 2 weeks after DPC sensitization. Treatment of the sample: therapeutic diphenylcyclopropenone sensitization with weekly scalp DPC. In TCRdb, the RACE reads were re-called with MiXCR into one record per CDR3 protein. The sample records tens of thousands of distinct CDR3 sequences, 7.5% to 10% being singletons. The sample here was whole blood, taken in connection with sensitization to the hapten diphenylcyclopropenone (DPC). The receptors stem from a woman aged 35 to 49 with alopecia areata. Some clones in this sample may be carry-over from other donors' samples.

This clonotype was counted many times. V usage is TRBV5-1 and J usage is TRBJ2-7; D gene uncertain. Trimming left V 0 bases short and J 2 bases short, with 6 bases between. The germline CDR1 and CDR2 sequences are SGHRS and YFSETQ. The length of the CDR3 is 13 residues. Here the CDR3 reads CASSLDVPYEQYF. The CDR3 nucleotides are TGCGCCAGCAGCTTGGACGTACCCTACGAGCAGTACTTC. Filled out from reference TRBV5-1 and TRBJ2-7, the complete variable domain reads KAGVTQTPRYLIKTRGQQVTLSCSPISGHRSVSWYQQTPGQGLQFLFEYFSETQRNKGNFPGRFSGRQFSNSRSEMNVSTLELGDSALYLCASSLDVPYEQYFGPGTRLTVT.

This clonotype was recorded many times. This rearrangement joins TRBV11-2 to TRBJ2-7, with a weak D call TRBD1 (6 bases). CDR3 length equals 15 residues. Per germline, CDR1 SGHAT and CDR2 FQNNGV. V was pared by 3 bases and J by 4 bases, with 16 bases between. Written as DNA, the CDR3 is TGTGCCAGCAGCTTGGAAACGGGCAGGGGTTACGAGCAGTACTTC. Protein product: CASSLETGRGYEQYF.

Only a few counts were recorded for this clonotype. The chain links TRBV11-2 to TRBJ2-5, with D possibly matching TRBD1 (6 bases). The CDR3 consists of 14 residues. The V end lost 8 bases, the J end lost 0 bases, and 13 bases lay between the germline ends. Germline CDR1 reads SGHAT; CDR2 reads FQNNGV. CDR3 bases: TGTGCCAGCGGCAACCAGGGGTACCAAGAGACCCAGTACTTC. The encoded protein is CASGNQGYQETQYF.

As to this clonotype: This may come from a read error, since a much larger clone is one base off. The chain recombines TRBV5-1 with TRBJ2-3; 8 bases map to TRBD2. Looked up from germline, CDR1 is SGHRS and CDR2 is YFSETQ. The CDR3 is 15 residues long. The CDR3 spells CAGSFLAGPPDTQYF. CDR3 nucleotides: TGCGCCGGCAGCTTTCTAGCGGGCCCACCCGATACGCAGTATTTT.

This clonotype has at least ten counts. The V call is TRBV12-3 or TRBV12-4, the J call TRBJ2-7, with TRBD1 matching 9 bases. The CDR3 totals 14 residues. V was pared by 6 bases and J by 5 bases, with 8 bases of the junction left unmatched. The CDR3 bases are TGTGCCAGCAGGGGGACAGGGAATCTGGACGAGCAGTACTTC. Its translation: CASRGTGNLDEQYF.

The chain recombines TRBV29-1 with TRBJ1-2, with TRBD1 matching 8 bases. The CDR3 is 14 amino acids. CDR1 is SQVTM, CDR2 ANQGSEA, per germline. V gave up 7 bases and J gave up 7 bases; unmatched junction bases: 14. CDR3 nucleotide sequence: TGCAGCGCCCCAGACCTCCCAGGGGGCACTGGCTACACCTTC. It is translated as CSAPDLPGGTGYTF. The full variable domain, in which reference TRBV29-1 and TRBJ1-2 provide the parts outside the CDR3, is SAVISQKPSRDICQRGTSLTIQCQVDSQVTMMFWYRQQPGQSLTLIATANQGSEATYESGFVIDKFPISRPNLTFSTLTVSNMSPEDSSIYLCSAPDLPGGTGYTFGSGTRLTVV.

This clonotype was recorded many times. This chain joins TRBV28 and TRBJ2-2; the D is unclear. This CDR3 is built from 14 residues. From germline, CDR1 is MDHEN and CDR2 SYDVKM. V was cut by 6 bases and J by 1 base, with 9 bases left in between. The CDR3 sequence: CASRPRQNTGELFF. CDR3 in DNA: TGTGCCAGCAGACCGAGACAGAACACCGGGGAGCTGTTTTTT.

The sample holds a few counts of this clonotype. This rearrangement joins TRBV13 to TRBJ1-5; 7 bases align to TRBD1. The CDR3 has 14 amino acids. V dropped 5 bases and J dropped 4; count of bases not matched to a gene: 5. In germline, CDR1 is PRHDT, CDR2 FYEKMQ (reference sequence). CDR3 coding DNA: TGTGCCAGCAGCGCGCGGGGACAGAATCAGCCCCAGCATTTT. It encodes CASSARGQNQPQHF.

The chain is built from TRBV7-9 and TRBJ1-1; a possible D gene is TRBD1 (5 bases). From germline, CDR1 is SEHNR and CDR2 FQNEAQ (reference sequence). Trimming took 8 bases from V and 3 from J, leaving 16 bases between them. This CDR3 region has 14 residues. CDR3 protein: CASLNQGHDTEAFF. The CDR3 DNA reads TGTGCCAGCCTAAACCAAGGACACGACACTGAAGCTTTCTTT.

The CDR3 here is CASSLERGDTGELFF. DNA for the CDR3: TGTGCCAGCAGCTTAGAGCGGGGGGACACCGGGGAGCTGTTTTTT. The V and J genes are TRBV7-2 and TRBJ2-2; 9 bases agree with TRBD2. Germline values: CDR1 SGHTA, CDR2 FQGNSA. The trim removed 1 base at V and 3 bases at J, leaving 0 bases unmatched. CDR3 length: 15 residues. Filled out from reference TRBV7-2 and TRBJ2-2, the complete variable domain reads GAGVSQSPSNKVTEKGKDVELRCDPISGHTALYWYRQSLGQGLEFLIYFQGNSAPDKSGLPSDRFSAERTGGSVSTLTIQRTQQEDSAVYLCASSLERGDTGELFFGEGSRLTVL.